Shown below are 30 T cell receptor beta chains from a single sample sequenced in a study of technical replicates of blood from a handful of donors (dated by TCRdb to about 2017). The library was made by the immunoSEQ multiplex PCR assay. This is the immuneACCESS table as TCRdb keeps it, with only in-frame sequences that have V and J called. A part of the clones is gone; compared with another copy, unresolved V genes explain less than half, and the rest is unexplained. In all, the sample holds about 81,000 clones, and about 81% of those were seen once. Roughly 3.9% of the sample goes to the ten largest clones. Specimen: PBMCs. These receptors came from a human donor in good health. Some clones in this sample may be carry-over from other donors' samples.

The V gene is TRBV19, the J gene TRBJ1-1; the D is unclear. Deletions cut 7 bases from V and 3 bases from J, with 9 bases between. In germline, CDR1 is LNHDA, CDR2 SQIVND (reference sequence). This CDR3 spans 12 amino acids. The CDR3 DNA reads TGTGCCAGTACGAATACTTACACTGAAGCTTTCTTT. Protein: CASTNTYTEAFF.

The chain carries TRBV7-3 and TRBJ2-3, with a tentative D call TRBD1 (5 bases). The V gene lost 5 bases and the J gene lost 1 base, with 7 bases spanning the gap. This CDR3 has 13 residues. The germline CDR1 and CDR2 sequences are SGHTA and FQGTGA. CDR3 nucleotide sequence: TGTGCCAGCAGCCCGACAGGCACAGATACGCAGTATTTT. Translation gives CASSPTGTDTQYF.

This chain connects TRBV5-1 to TRBJ2-1, with TRBD2 matching 14 bases. Germline V gene sequence: CDR1 SGHRS, CDR2 YFSETQ. J gave up 5 bases and V 6 bases, and 4 bases lay outside the gene matches. The CDR3 length is 15 residues. CDR3 in amino acids: CASTGLAGGDNEQFF. CDR3 sequence (DNA): TGCGCCAGCACCGGACTAGCGGGGGGTGACAATGAGCAGTTCTTC.

The chain carries TRBV5-1 and TRBJ2-2, with D perhaps TRBD1 (8 bases). The CDR3 totals 16 residues. V lost 4 bases to trimming and J lost 1 base, with 14 bases between them. From germline, CDR1 is SGHRS and CDR2 YFSETQ. Here the CDR3 DNA reads TGCGCCAGCAGCCAAAACAGGGGGGGGAACACCGGGGAGCTGTTTTTT. Translating it yields CASSQNRGGNTGELFF.

The chain combines TRBV19 with TRBJ2-3, with 13 bases fitting TRBD2. The CDR3 spans 15 residues. The germline V gene has CDR1 LNHDA and CDR2 SQIVND (reference sequence). J was trimmed by 4 bases and V by 6 bases; bases with no gene match: 4. CDR3 protein: CASSPTSGGSDTQYF. CDR3 in DNA: TGTGCCAGTAGCCCGACTAGCGGGGGGTCAGATACGCAGTATTTT. Filled out from reference TRBV19 and TRBJ2-3, the complete variable domain reads DGGITQSPKYLFRKEGQNVTLSCEQNLNHDAMYWYRQDPGQGLRLIYYSQIVNDFQKGDIAEGYSVSREKKESFPLTVTSAQKNPTAFYLCASSPTSGGSDTQYFGPGTRLTVL.

The chain couples TRBV5-6 to TRBJ1-5; tentatively, D is TRBD1 (5 bases). Trimming removed 4 bases at V and 7 bases at J, with 21 bases between. This CDR3 contains 16 residues. The germline V gene encodes CDR1 SGHDT and CDR2 YYEEEE. The DNA for the CDR3 is TGTGCCAGCAGCCCCGGGGCGGGGGGATCAGGGCAGCCCCAGCATTTT. Protein: CASSPGAGGSGQPQHF.

The rearrangement links TRBV29-1 to TRBJ2-7, with TRBD2 identical over 8 bases. CDR1 SQVTM and CDR2 ANQGSEA come from the germline V gene. This CDR3 region has 12 residues. With V trimmed by 4 bases and J by 4 bases, 3 bases remained unmatched. The CDR3 coding sequence is TGCAGCGTTGCGGAGCGGGGGTACGAGCAGTACTTC. Its protein is CSVAERGYEQYF.

V gene TRBV5-1 combines with J gene TRBJ2-3, with 10 bases fitting TRBD2. J gave up 2 bases and V 2 bases, and 11 bases lay outside the gene matches. CDR3 size: 18 residues. Germline V gene lookup returns CDR1 SGHRS and CDR2 YFSETQ. CDR3 in DNA: TGCGCCAGCAGCTTACCCATGTTTAGCGGGGGGCCCACAGATACGCAGTATTTT. Amino acid sequence: CASSLPMFSGGPTDTQYF.

Here the CDR3 reads CASSLENFPPRGYTF. As DNA, the CDR3 is TGTGCCAGCAGCTTAGAAAACTTCCCCCCACGTGGCTACACCTTC. This chain connects TRBV7-2 to TRBJ1-2; D is ambiguous. The V end lost 1 base, the J end lost 7 bases, and 16 bases lay between the germline ends. Germline V gives CDR1 SGHTA, CDR2 FQGNSA. The CDR3 is 15 residues long.

The V and J genes are TRBV30 and TRBJ2-2; D call uncertain. V lost 1 base to trimming and J lost 2 bases, with 5 bases between them. Germline lookup yields CDR1 GTSNPN and CDR2 SVGIG (reference sequence). The CDR3 totals 13 residues. The CDR3, as DNA: TGTGCCTGGAGTGAACTTAACACCGGGGAGCTGTTTTTT. Protein sequence: CAWSELNTGELFF.

The chain links TRBV13 to TRBJ2-7; tentative D call: TRBD2 (5 bases). The CDR3 has 15 amino acids. CDR1 and CDR2 (germline): PRHDT, FYEKMQ (reference sequence). Trimming removed 1 base at V and 1 base at J, with 11 bases between. CDR3 region: CASSLEGGGSYEQYF. CDR3 sequence (DNA): TGTGCCAGCAGCTTAGAAGGAGGAGGTTCCTACGAGCAGTACTTC.

The chain employs TRBV7-2 and TRBJ2-7, with TRBD2 matching over 12 bases. Germline lookup yields CDR1 SGHTA and CDR2 FQGNSA. The CDR3 consists of 16 residues. V lost 5 bases and J lost 2; bases outside the gene matches: 7. CDR3 region: CASSGVASGRAYEQYF. Written as DNA, the CDR3 is TGTGCCAGCAGCGGCGTGGCTAGCGGGAGGGCCTACGAGCAGTACTTC.

The chain couples TRBV30 to TRBJ2-1; no firm D call. CDR1 GTSNPN and CDR2 SVGIG come from the germline V gene (reference sequence). Trimming took off 0 bases at V and 12 bases at J, with 18 bases between the two ends. CDR3 length equals 14 residues. CDR3 region: CAWSVRVRFGGQFF. The CDR3 region has the DNA TGTGCCTGGAGTGTACGAGTCCGCTTTGGTGGGCAGTTCTTC. Full variable domain (rest looked up from reference TRBV30 and TRBJ2-1): SQTIHQWPATLVQPVGSPLSLECTVEGTSNPNLYWYRQAAGRGLQLLFYSVGIGQISSEVPQNLSASRPQDRQFILSSKKLLLSDSGFYLCAWSVRVRFGGQFFGPGTRLTVL.

The rearrangement joins TRBV5-1 to TRBJ1-1, with TRBD1 matching over 7 bases. The CDR3 has 14 residues. J lost 5 bases, V lost 0 bases, and 4 bases had no gene match. CDR1 and CDR2 (germline): SGHRS, YFSETQ. CDR3: CASSLEGAWTEAFF. DNA for the CDR3: TGCGCCAGCAGCTTGGAGGGGGCTTGGACTGAAGCTTTCTTT.

The table lists this clone with a few counts. This chain connects TRBV7-6 to TRBJ1-6; the D gene is possibly TRBD1 (6 bases). This CDR3 contains 13 residues. Germline lookup yields CDR1 SGHVS and CDR2 FNYEAQ. V lost 7 bases, J lost 10 bases, and 14 bases lay in between. The CDR3 DNA sequence: TGTGCCAGCACCCAGGGGAATAGGTCACCCCTCCACTTT. This encodes CASTQGNRSPLHF.

The chain links TRBV5-1 to TRBJ2-3; TRBD2 matches 9 bases. The germline CDR1 and CDR2 sequences are SGHRS and YFSETQ. The V gene end was trimmed by 4 bases and the J gene end by 9 bases; junction bases not matched to a gene: 9. There are 14 residues in the CDR3. CDR3 protein: CASSVYIAGETQYF. Here the CDR3 DNA reads TGCGCCAGCAGCGTGTACATAGCGGGGGAAACGCAGTATTTT.

Comments on this clone: Relative to the germline gene, one junction end is altered; a read error may explain this. The chain carries TRBV29-1 and TRBJ2-5; D is undetermined. Germline V gives CDR1 SQVTM, CDR2 ANQGSEA. The CDR3 runs to 12 residues. As DNA, the CDR3 is TGCAGCGTTGAAGGCGAGCAAGCGACCCAGTACTTC. The encoded protein is CSVEGEQATQYF.

The chain carries TRBV9 and TRBJ1-6, with D hard to call. The V and J ends lost 4 bases and 5 bases respectively, with 16 bases between them. This CDR3 is built from 16 residues. Germline CDR1 reads SGDLS; CDR2 reads YYNGEE. This CDR3 is CASSPTPQENNSPLHF. The CDR3 nucleotides are TGTGCCAGCAGCCCCACCCCCCAAGAGAATAATTCACCCCTCCACTTT.

This chain's CDR3 is CAWSVSWAGGANYGYTF. In nucleotides, the CDR3 is TGTGCCTGGAGTGTGTCCTGGGCAGGGGGAGCTAACTATGGCTACACCTTC. The chain recombines TRBV30 with TRBJ1-2; TRBD1 aligns across 7 bases. Trimming cost V 0 bases and J 0 bases; bases outside gene matches: 10. Germline CDR1 and CDR2: GTSNPN and SVGIG (reference sequence). The CDR3 loop spans 17 amino acids.

This clone was found once. This chain links TRBV15 with TRBJ2-7, with 8 bases that match TRBD1. Per germline, CDR1 LNHNV and CDR2 YYDKDF (reference sequence). V trimming: 1 base; J trimming: 3 bases; junction bases outside the gene matches: 5. The CDR3 consists of 15 residues. The CDR3 region is CATSRVRDRNYEQYF. The DNA for the CDR3 is TGTGCCACCAGCAGAGTCCGGGACAGGAACTACGAGCAGTACTTC.

This clone was detected once. The V call is TRBV7-2, the J call TRBJ2-7, with D possibly being TRBD1 (6 bases). V lost 6 bases and J 4 bases, leaving 22 bases between the germline ends. There are 16 residues in the CDR3. Germline lookup yields CDR1 SGHTA and CDR2 FQGNSA. The CDR3 region is CASRTSRDTVHYEQYF. Here the CDR3 DNA reads TGTGCCAGCAGAACCTCCCGGGACACCGTCCATTACGAGCAGTACTTC.

CDR3 residues: CASSLDRGRFGAFF. The CDR3 DNA reads TGTGCCAGCAGCCTTGACAGGGGGCGGTTTGGGGCTTTCTTT. This chain joins TRBV7-2 and TRBJ1-1; 10 nucleotides align to TRBD1. Germline trimming cut 5 bases from V and 11 bases from J; bases unmatched to any gene: 11. This CDR3 has 14 residues. From germline, CDR1 is SGHTA and CDR2 FQGNSA. The full variable domain, with the rest looked up from reference TRBV7-2 and TRBJ1-1, is GAGVSQSPSNKVTEKGKDVELRCDPISGHTALYWYRQSLGQGLEFLIYFQGNSAPDKSGLPSDRFSAERTGGSVSTLTIQRTQQEDSAVYLCASSLDRGRFGAFFGQGTRLTVV.

The rearrangement joins TRBV29-1 to TRBJ2-7; D unresolved. The J call may not be correct, given that the DNA end is closer to TRBJ2-5. The CDR3 extends over 13 amino acids. Germline V CDR1 and CDR2: SQVTM, ANQGSEA. The CDR3 bases are TGCAGCGTGACCAATCCCTCAAGCGAGACCCAGTACTTC. Translating gives CSVTNPSSETQYF.

V is TRBV4-1 and J is TRBJ1-2; D is unresolved. Germline V gene data show CDR1 as MGHRA and CDR2 as YSYEKL. CDR3 length equals 18 residues. The V gene lost 2 bases and the J gene lost 6 bases, with 25 bases spanning the gap. The CDR3: CASSQRDIGVGGFDGYTF. The DNA of the CDR3 is TGCGCCAGCAGCCAAAGGGATATCGGGGTGGGAGGGTTCGATGGCTACACCTTC.

The rearrangement links TRBV11-2 to TRBJ1-1; 7 bases match TRBD1. Trimming cost V 5 bases and J 7 bases; bases outside gene matches: 7. Per germline, CDR1 SGHAT and CDR2 FQNNGV. CDR3 size: 13 residues. DNA of the CDR3: TGTGCCAGCAGCCTTAGGGGACAGATTGAAGCTTTCTTT. The encoded protein is CASSLRGQIEAFF.

This clone was counted a single time. Other nucleotide sequences from this sample produce the same CDR3. This chain joins TRBV4-3 and TRBJ1-2; TRBD1 might be the D (6 bases). Germline CDR1 and CDR2: LGHNA and YSLEER. The germline V and J ends were trimmed by 3 bases and 2 bases, with 7 bases remaining between them. The CDR3 is 13 residues long. CDR3 in amino acids: CASSQGQNYGYTF. The CDR3 bases are TGCGCCAGCAGCCAGGGACAAAACTATGGCTACACCTTC.

This clone came up once. The V gene is TRBV5-4, the J gene TRBJ1-6; D call uncertain. CDR3 size: 15 residues. The V gene's germline CDR1 is SGHNT and CDR2 YYREEE (reference sequence). The V end was cut by 1 base, the J end by 8 bases, with 13 bases between. The CDR3 bases are TGTGCCAGCAGCTTGCCGGGCTCGCGGGATTCACCCCTCCACTTT. As protein: CASSLPGSRDSPLHF.

This sequence joins TRBV21-1 and TRBJ1-4; TRBD1 is the table's D call, not checked against the DNA. TRBV21-1 is shown as a pseudogene. The CDR3 runs to 16 residues. In DNA, the CDR3 is TGTGCCAGCAGCAAAGATCGGACAGGGGCAAATGAAAAACTGTTTTTT. Its protein is CASSKDRTGANEKLFF.

The chain carries TRBV11-2 and TRBJ2-5; D possibly corresponds to TRBD2 (6 bases). The germline CDR1 and CDR2 sequences are SGHAT and FQNNGV. Trimming shortened V by 0 bases and J by 2 bases, and 13 bases separated the two germline ends. CDR3 length: 16 amino acids. The CDR3 spells CASSLDNRESQETQYF. The CDR3 DNA reads as TGTGCCAGCAGCTTAGATAATCGGGAGAGTCAAGAGACCCAGTACTTC. The whole variable domain, filled in from reference TRBV11-2 and TRBJ2-5, reads EAGVAQSPRYKIIEKRQSVAFWCNPISGHATLYWYQQILGQGPKLLIQFQNNGVVDDSQLPKDRFSAERLKGVDSTLKIQPAKLEDSAVYLCASSLDNRESQETQYFGPGTRLLVL.

V is TRBV6-6 and J is TRBJ2-2, with 11 bases lining up with TRBD2. The V gene's germline CDR1 is MNHNY and CDR2 SVGAGI (reference sequence). Losses at the gene ends were 7 bases for V and 6 bases for J; bases not matched to a gene: 10. The CDR3 is made up of 16 amino acids. CDR3 in DNA: TGTGCCAGCATTAATAGCGGGAGGGCTGGATCCGGGGAGCTGTTTTTT. Its translation is CASINSGRAGSGELFF.